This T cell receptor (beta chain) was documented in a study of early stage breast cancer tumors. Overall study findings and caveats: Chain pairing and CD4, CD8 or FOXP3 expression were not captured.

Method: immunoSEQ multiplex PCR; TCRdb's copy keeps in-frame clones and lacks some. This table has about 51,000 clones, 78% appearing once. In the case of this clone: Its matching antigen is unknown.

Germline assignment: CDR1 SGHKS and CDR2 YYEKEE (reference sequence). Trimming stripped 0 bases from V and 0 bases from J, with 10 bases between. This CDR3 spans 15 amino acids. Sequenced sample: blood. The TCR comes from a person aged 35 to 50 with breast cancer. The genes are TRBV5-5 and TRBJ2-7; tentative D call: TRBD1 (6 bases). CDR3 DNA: TGTGCCAGCAGCTTGGAAGGGACAAGCTCCTACGAGCAGTACTTC. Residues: CASSLEGTSSYEQYF. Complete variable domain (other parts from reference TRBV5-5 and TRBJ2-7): DAGVTQSPTHLIKTRGQQVTLRCSPISGHKSVSWYQQVLGQGPQFIFQYYEKEERGRGNFPDRFSARQFPNYSSELNVNALLLGDSALYLCASSLEGTSSYEQYFGPGTRLTVT.